This TCR beta chain was profiled in a study of blood T cell repertoires in COVID-19. Study-level information: PBMCs, B-cell-depleted T cells, or T cells provided the cDNA or gDNA that made up the material.

Trimming removed 4 bases at V and 7 bases at J, with 20 bases between. The CDR3 extends over 16 amino acids. Germline V gives CDR1 SGHVS, CDR2 FQNEAQ. The authors' processing: Researchers report that nucleated cell counts were estimated from reference gene primer amplification. Method: immunoSEQ multiplex PCR; TCRdb's copy keeps in-frame clones and lacks some. V and J calls and clone size are given by that table; D and trimming were obtained from the DNA. The table records around 270,000 clones, 88% of them present only once. The sequence came from a man aged 60 to 69 who had recovered from COVID-19. Sequenced sample: peripheral blood. The rearrangement joins TRBV7-8 to TRBJ1-5; perhaps TRBD1 as D (6 bases). CDR3 nucleotide sequence: TGTGCCAGCAGCTCCCCCACAGGGTACAGTAACCAGCCCCAGCATTTT. It encodes CASSSPTGYSNQPQHF.